Detailed here is one TCR beta chain. The sample is drawn from a study of blood T cell repertoires in COVID-19. Overall study context: Samples came from the United States, Italy and Spain, spanning acute and convalescent COVID-19. Sample material is recorded as cDNA or gDNA derived from T cells, B-cell-depleted T cells, or PBMCs.

Original handling: Cell counts per sample came from amplifying reference gene primers. TCRdb's copy holds only in-frame clones and misses some; the assay was immunoSEQ multiplex PCR. The V and J calls and clone size come from that table; D and trimming were worked out from the DNA. The profile covers hundreds of thousands of clones, with over 70% appearing a single time and approximately 8% taken by the ten largest. Per germline, CDR1 SGDLS and CDR2 YYNGEE. There are 15 residues in the CDR3. With 0 bases removed from V and 4 bases from J, the gap between germline ends came to 13 bases. The TCR sequence derives from a woman older than 75 with acute or convalescent COVID-19. This sequence joins TRBV9 and TRBJ1-1; no clear D. The sequencing input was peripheral blood. The CDR3 loop reads CASSVENSPITEAFF. CDR3 DNA sequence: TGTGCCAGCAGCGTAGAGAACAGTCCAATCACTGAAGCTTTCTTT.